This entry concerns a single T cell receptor (beta chain). V lost 7 bases, J lost 0 bases, and 16 bases lay in between. This CDR3 is built from 15 residues. Germline CDR1 and CDR2: SGHTA and FQGTGA. This sample was taken from a study of blood T cell repertoires in COVID-19. Turning to the study itself: Researchers got acute and convalescent COVID-19 samples from the United States, Italy and Spain.

Sequencing used immunoSEQ multiplex PCR; TCRdb keeps in-frame clones, though not all of them. Of approximately 97,000 clones in the sample, 85% were seen once. V gene TRBV7-3 combines with J gene TRBJ2-7; D is perhaps TRBD2 (6 bases). The sequence derives from an elderly man with acute or convalescent COVID-19. Source material: peripheral blood. The CDR3 protein is CASILGTSSSYEQYF. CDR3 DNA sequence: TGTGCCAGCATTTTAGGGACTTCGAGCTCCTACGAGCAGTACTTC.